These T cell receptor beta chains were read from a single sample in a study of OX40 agonist ivuxolimab in advanced cancers. The repertoire was sequenced with immunoSEQ multiplex PCR; TCRdb's copy has only in-frame clones and lacks some. This table holds about 72,000 clones, 88% found once. Here the sequenced sample was CD4+ or CD8+ T cells sorted from blood, taken in a trial of the OX40 agonist ivuxolimab. These receptors were collected from an adult with an advanced solid tumor such as melanoma, head and neck, liver or kidney cancer. The CDR3 runs from the conserved cysteine through the conserved F or W. The order of the fields is clone size, J gene, D gene, V gene, CDR3 protein, CDR3 DNA. D genes are given only for firm matches. The size field is filled for only some rows; it gives once, few, many or a size class.

NA	TRBJ2-1	TRBD1	TRBV7-2	CASSTTGGAYRDQFF	TGTGCCAGCAGCACGACAGGGGGCGCTTATCGGGACCAGTTCTTC
NA	TRBJ2-3	NA	TRBV10-3	CAIQGGRGYTQYF	TGTGCCATTCAAGGAGGTAGGGGATACACGCAGTATTTT
once	TRBJ1-1	NA	TRBV4-3	CASSQAYRATDEAFF	TGCGCCAGCAGCCAAGCCTACAGGGCGACGGATGAAGCTTTCTTT
NA	TRBJ1-1	TRBD1	TRBV23-1	CASSQSPGQGAAEAFF	TGCGCCAGCAGTCAATCCCCCGGACAGGGGGCGGCTGAAGCTTTCTTT
NA	TRBJ2-7	NA	TRBV9	CASSVDGRSYEQYF	TGTGCCAGCAGCGTAGATGGCAGGTCCTACGAGCAGTACTTC
NA	TRBJ2-1	NA	TRBV28	CASSSTGISYNEQFF	TGTGCCAGCAGTTCGACCGGTATATCCTACAATGAGCAGTTCTTC
NA	TRBJ2-3	NA	TRBV7-9	CASSPMWGGGDTQYF	TGTGCCAGCAGCCCTATGTGGGGAGGAGGAGATACGCAGTATTTT
NA	TRBJ1-4	NA	TRBV28	CASQEGEKLFF	TGTGCCAGCCAGGAAGGGGAAAAACTGTTTTTT
NA	TRBJ1-2	TRBD1	TRBV19	CASSMRRQGTNYGYTF	TGTGCCAGTAGTATGAGACGACAGGGAACTAACTATGGCTACACCTTC
NA	TRBJ1-2	TRBD1	TRBV6-6	CASSYRPTGGDYGYTF	TGTGCCAGCAGTTACCGCCCGACAGGGGGCGACTATGGCTACACCTTC
NA	TRBJ1-2	TRBD1	TRBV5-4	CASSHDRGYGYTF	TGTGCCAGCAGCCACGACAGGGGTTATGGCTACACCTTC
NA	TRBJ1-3	NA	TRBV2	CASSDYRGRYSGNTIYF	TGTGCCAGCAGTGACTATCGGGGAAGATACTCTGGAAACACCATATATTTT
NA	TRBJ2-5	TRBD1	TRBV11-2	CASSFFQGASETQYF	TGTGCCAGCAGTTTCTTTCAGGGGGCTAGCGAGACCCAGTACTTC
few	TRBJ2-1	TRBD1	TRBV19	CASSIRTGGYNEQFF	TGTGCCAGTAGTATAAGGACAGGGGGCTACAATGAGCAGTTCTTC
NA	TRBJ1-1	NA	TRBV5-1	CASSPFGGMNTEAFF	TGCGCCAGCAGCCCCTTTGGGGGGATGAACACTGAAGCTTTCTTT
NA	TRBJ1-5	NA	TRBV10-3	CAISESGRGMQPQHF	TGTGCCATCAGTGAGTCTGGCAGGGGTATGCAGCCCCAGCATTTT
NA	TRBJ2-3	NA	TRBV28	CASSLWRGHTDTQYF	TGTGCCAGCAGTTTGTGGCGGGGGCACACAGATACGCAGTATTTT
NA	TRBJ2-7	NA	TRBV7-2	CASSLDRGHQYF	TGTGCCAGCAGCTTAGACAGAGGACACCAGTACTTC
NA	TRBJ2-7	TRBD1	TRBV2	CASTGGTGVYEQYF	TGTGCCAGCACCGGGGGGACAGGGGTTTACGAGCAGTACTTC
NA	TRBJ2-5	NA	TRBV19	CASSITTGHQETQYF	TGTGCCAGTAGTATCACGACAGGACATCAAGAGACCCAGTACTTC
once	TRBJ2-7	TRBD1	TRBV18	CASSQQRQGSSYEQYF	TGTGCCAGCTCACAGCAGCGACAGGGGAGCTCCTACGAGCAGTACTTC
few	TRBJ2-7	TRBD2	TRBV19	CASSIIGGRRSYEQYF	TGTGCCAGTAGTATAATCGGCGGGAGGAGGTCCTACGAGCAGTACTTC
NA	TRBJ2-3	TRBD2	TRBV19	CASTSSGRTDTQYF	TGTGCCAGTACCTCTAGCGGGAGAACAGATACGCAGTATTTT
NA	TRBJ2-7	NA	TRBV5-6	CASSSTLTSAEQYF	TGTGCCAGCAGCTCGACTCTAACTAGTGCCGAGCAGTACTTC
NA	TRBJ2-7	TRBD2	TRBV6-6	CASSYGLAGTYEQYF	TGTGCCAGCAGTTACGGCCTAGCGGGGACCTACGAGCAGTACTTC
NA	TRBJ1-3	NA	TRBV29-1	CSVGSSSGNTIYF	TGCAGCGTTGGGTCGAGCTCTGGAAACACCATATATTTT
NA	TRBJ2-3	TRBD2	TRBV28	CASSLRGVQRTLRGTDTQYF	TGTGCCAGCAGTTTACGGGGGGTCCAGCGCACATTGAGGGGCACAGATACGCAGTATTTT
NA	TRBJ2-2	TRBD2	TRBV7-8	CASSFGGAGNTGELFF	TGTGCCAGCAGCTTCGGGGGGGCTGGGAACACCGGGGAGCTGTTTTTT
once	TRBJ1-2	NA	TRBV27	CASRTGGSNYGYTF	TGTGCCAGCAGAACGGGGGGTTCTAACTATGGCTACACCTTC
NA	TRBJ2-3	NA	TRBV5-1	CASSLGTRGTDTQYF	TGCGCCAGCAGTTTGGGGACTCGAGGCACAGATACGCAGTATTTT
NA	TRBJ2-3	TRBD1	TRBV5-5	CASSPAPQGFTDTQYF	TGTGCCAGCAGCCCCGCACCACAGGGGTTCACAGATACGCAGTATTTT
NA	TRBJ2-7	TRBD2	TRBV15	CATSPLKTGTRGYEQYF	TGTGCCACCAGCCCACTAAAGACCGGGACTAGGGGCTACGAGCAGTACTTC
NA	TRBJ1-2	NA	TRBV4-1	CASSQLEGYGYTF	TGCGCCAGCAGCCAATTGGAAGGGTATGGCTACACCTTC
NA	TRBJ1-1	NA	TRBV10-1	CASSENGSANTEAFF	TGCGCCAGCAGTGAGAACGGCAGCGCGAACACTGAAGCTTTCTTT
NA	TRBJ2-1	TRBD2	TRBV19	CASSIAGGYLRGEQFF	TGTGCCAGTAGTATTGCGGGAGGGTATTTACGGGGTGAGCAGTTCTTC
once	TRBJ1-6	NA	TRBV7-2	CASSSTPGTGNSPLHF	TGTGCCAGCAGCTCGACGCCGGGAACGGGTAATTCACCCCTCCACTTT